The text below deals with one TCR beta chain. Its antigen is currently unknown. The CDR3 is made up of 15 amino acids. V lost 4 bases and J 2 bases, leaving 15 bases between the germline ends. The V gene's germline CDR1 is MNHEY and CDR2 SMNVEV (reference sequence). The data were obtained in a study of shared clonotypes between healthy human individuals. Study-wide results and limits: Apart from blood, nothing was sampled; tissue repertoires likely differ. Few donors restricted represented genetic and exposure-history diversity.

Only in-frame clones appear in the TCRdb table, and some are missing; sequencing was by immunoSEQ multiplex PCR. Of around 2,100,000 clones listed, less than 95% are singletons. Naive CD8 cells, CD45RO-negative and positively selected for CCR7, excluded terminally differentiated effector memory CD45RA+ cells. Every one of the donors was a Caucasian adult that lived in Nashville, Tennessee. This TCR was recovered from a man in his late teens or twenties in good health. The sequenced sample was naive CD8+ T cells sorted from blood. This chain links TRBV27 with TRBJ2-7; D may be TRBD1 (6 bases). The CDR3 sequence: CASSSRTEFPYEQYF. CDR3 nucleotide sequence: TGTGCCAGCAGTTCCCGGACAGAATTTCCCTACGAGCAGTACTTC.